Sequencing of this T cell receptor beta chain was carried out in a study of blood T cell repertoires in COVID-19. At the level of the study: Researchers got acute and convalescent COVID-19 samples from the United States, Italy and Spain. The cDNA or gDNA used as material had been derived from T cells, B-cell-depleted T cells, or PBMCs.

Authors' processing steps: Amplification of reference gene primers provided the estimated nucleated cell counts. Profiled with immunoSEQ multiplex PCR; TCRdb holds only in-frame clones, not every one. V and J calls and clone size are as listed in that table; D and trimming were resolved from the DNA. Of some 390,000 clones in the sample, around 87% were seen once. The CDR3 consists of 12 residues. Per germline, CDR1 MNHEY and CDR2 SVGAGI. V lost 10 bases, J lost 4 bases, and 11 bases lay in between. The receptor was derived from a human donor in a cohort sampled during active COVID-19. The chain recombines TRBV6-5 with TRBJ2-1; D remains unclear. The sequenced sample consisted of peripheral blood. The CDR3 region is CATSQSYNEQFF. The CDR3, as DNA: TGTGCCACCTCACAGAGTTACAATGAGCAGTTCTTC.